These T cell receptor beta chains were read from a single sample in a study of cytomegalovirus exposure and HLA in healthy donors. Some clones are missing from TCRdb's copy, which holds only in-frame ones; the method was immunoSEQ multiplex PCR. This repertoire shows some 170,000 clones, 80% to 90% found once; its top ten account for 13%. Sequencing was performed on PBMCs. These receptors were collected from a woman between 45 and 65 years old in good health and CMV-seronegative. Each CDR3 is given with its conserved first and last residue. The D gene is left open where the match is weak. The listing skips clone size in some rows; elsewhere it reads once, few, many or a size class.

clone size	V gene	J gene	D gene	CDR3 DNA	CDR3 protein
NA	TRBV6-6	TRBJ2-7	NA	TGTGCCACCCACGAACAGGGCCTCGGGCAGTACTTC	CATHEQGLGQYF
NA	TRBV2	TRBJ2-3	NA	TGTGCCAGCAGTGAATTATCGACAGATACGCAGTATTTT	CASSELSTDTQYF
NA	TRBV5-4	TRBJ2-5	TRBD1	TGTGCCAGCAGGGGTGGGACAGGGATGGAGACCCAGTACTTC	CASRGGTGMETQYF
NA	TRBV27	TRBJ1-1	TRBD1	TGTGCCAGCACCACCGGACAGGGCCTTTCTGTGAACACTGAAGCTTTCTTT	CASTTGQGLSVNTEAFF
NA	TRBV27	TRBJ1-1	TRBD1	TGTGCCAGCAGCGTAGGGGGCAACACTGAAGCTTTCTTT	CASSVGGNTEAFF
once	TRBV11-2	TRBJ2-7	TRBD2	TGTGCCAGCAGCTCGCCGGGCCTAGCGGGGGCCTACGAGCAGTACTTC	CASSSPGLAGAYEQYF
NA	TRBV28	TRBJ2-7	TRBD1	TGTGCCAGCAGTTCCCGGACAGGACCCTACGAGCAGTACTTC	CASSSRTGPYEQYF
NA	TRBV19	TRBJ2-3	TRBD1	TGTGCCAGTAGAGAGACAGGGGGCCCCACAGATACGCAGTATTTT	CASRETGGPTDTQYF
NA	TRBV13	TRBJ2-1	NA	TGTGCCAGCAGCTTTTTGGGGCCAAGTAACAATGAGCAGTTCTTC	CASSFLGPSNNEQFF
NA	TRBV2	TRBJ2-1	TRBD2	TGTGCCAGCACTAGCGGAGTCCCCGGGGGTGAGCAGTTCTTC	CASTSGVPGGEQFF
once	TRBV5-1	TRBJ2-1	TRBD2	TGCGCCAGCAACTACGGGGCTAGCGGGAGTGGTGAGCAGTTCTTC	CASNYGASGSGEQFF
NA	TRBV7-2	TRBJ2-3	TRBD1	TGTGCCAGCAGCTGGGACAGGGCCCTCACAGATACGCAGTATTTT	CASSWDRALTDTQYF
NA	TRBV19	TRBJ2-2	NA	TGTGCCAGTGGGCCGGGGACCGGGGAGCTGTTTTTT	CASGPGTGELFF
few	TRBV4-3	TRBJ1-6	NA	TGCGCCAGCAGCCAAGGGGGCCTTCTCTATAATTCACCCCTCCACTTT	CASSQGGLLYNSPLHF
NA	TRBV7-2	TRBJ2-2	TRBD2	TGTGCCAGCAGCTTAGGTAGCGGGGGGGTCGCGAACACCGGGGAGCTGTTTTTT	CASSLGSGGVANTGELFF
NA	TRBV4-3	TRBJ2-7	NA	TGCGCCAGCAGCCAAGATATAGTGAGCCATCCAACTCAGCAGTACTTC	CASSQDIVSHPTQQYF
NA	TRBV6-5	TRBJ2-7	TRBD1	TGTGCCAGCAGTTACCGGGACAGGGGTCGCGAGCAGTACTTC	CASSYRDRGREQYF
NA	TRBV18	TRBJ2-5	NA	TGTGCCAGCTCACCAGGGAGGCAAGAGACCCAGTACTTC	CASSPGRQETQYF
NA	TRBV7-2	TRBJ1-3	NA	TGTGCCAGCAGCCCCATGGGAAACACCATATATTTT	CASSPMGNTIYF
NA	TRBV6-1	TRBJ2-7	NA	TGTGCCAGCAGTGAACTCGGCAGGTGGCGACGAGGGATCTACGAGCAGTACTTC	CASSELGRWRRGIYEQYF
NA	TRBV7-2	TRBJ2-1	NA	TGTGCCAGCAGCTTCCGACAGCGAAGTGAGCAGTTCTTC	CASSFRQRSEQFF
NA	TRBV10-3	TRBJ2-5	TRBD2	TGTGCCATCAGTGTAAAGGGGACTAGCGGGGAGACCCAGTACTTC	CAISVKGTSGETQYF
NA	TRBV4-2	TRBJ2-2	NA	TGTGCCAGCAGTCGCAACAGGGTTAGGAACACCGGGGAGCTGTTTTTT	CASSRNRVRNTGELFF
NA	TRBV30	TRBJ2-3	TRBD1	TGTGCCTGGGGGACAGGGGTGGACGATACGCAGTATTTT	CAWGTGVDDTQYF
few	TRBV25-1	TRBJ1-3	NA	TGTGCCAGCAGTGGAATGGGGGCATCTGGAAACACCATATATTTT	CASSGMGASGNTIYF
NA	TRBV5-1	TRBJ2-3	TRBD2	TGCGCCAGCAGCTCTCTTAGCGGGGGGGCCGGAGATACGCAGTATTTT	CASSSLSGGAGDTQYF
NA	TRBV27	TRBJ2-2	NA	TGTGCCAGCAGTTTGGGGGGTTGGACCGGGGAGCTGTTTTTT	CASSLGGWTGELFF
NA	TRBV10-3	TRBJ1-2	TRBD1	TGTGCCATCAGTGGACAAGACAGGGGGCATAACTATGGCTACACCTTC	CAISGQDRGHNYGYTF
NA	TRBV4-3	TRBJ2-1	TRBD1	TGCGCCAGCAGGCCATCGTGGGGACAGGGAGACAATGAGCAGTTCTTC	CASRPSWGQGDNEQFF
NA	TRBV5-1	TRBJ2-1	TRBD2	TGCGCCAGCAGCTCCTTGGCGGGAGAACCGTTCTTC	CASSSLAGEPFF
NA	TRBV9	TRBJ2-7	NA	TGTGCCAGCAGCGTCGTCGACAGGTTTGGCGAGCAGTACTTC	CASSVVDRFGEQYF
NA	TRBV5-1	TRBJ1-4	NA	TGCGCCAGCAGCTTGGAAAAACAGGCACCAACTAATGAAAAACTGTTTTTT	CASSLEKQAPTNEKLFF
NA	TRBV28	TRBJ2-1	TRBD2	TGTGCCAGCAGTAAGACTAGCGGGACCTACAATGAGCAGTTCTTC	CASSKTSGTYNEQFF
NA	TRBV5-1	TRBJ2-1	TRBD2	TGCGCCAGCAGCCCGGAGGTAGCGGGAGTCTACAATGAGCAGTTCTTC	CASSPEVAGVYNEQFF
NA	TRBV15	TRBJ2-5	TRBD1	TGTGCCACCAGCCCGGACAGGGGAATGGAAGAGACCCAGTACTTC	CATSPDRGMEETQYF
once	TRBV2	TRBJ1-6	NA	TGTGCCAGCAGTAATGAGGGAGCGCCCCTCCACTTT	CASSNEGAPLHF
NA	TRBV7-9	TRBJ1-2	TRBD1	TGTTCCAGCAGCTTTGATGGGGACAGGGTATACTATGGCTACACCTTC	CSSSFDGDRVYYGYTF
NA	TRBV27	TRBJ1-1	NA	TGTGCCAGCAGGCGGGGTGGCACTGAAGCTTTCTTT	CASRRGGTEAFF
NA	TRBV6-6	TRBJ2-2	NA	TGTGCCAGCAGTTCGCCGGGGGCCGGGGAGCTGTTTTTT	CASSSPGAGELFF
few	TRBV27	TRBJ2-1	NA	TGTGCCAGCAGTCGCTCGTACGGGGAGCCGATGAATGAGCAGTTCTTC	CASSRSYGEPMNEQFF
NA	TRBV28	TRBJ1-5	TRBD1	TGTGCCAGCAGAAAGGGCTTGGGACAGGGAAAATATAGCAATCAGCCCCAGCATTTT	CASRKGLGQGKYSNQPQHF
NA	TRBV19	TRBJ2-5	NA	TGTGCCAGTAGTATACGGGGTCAAGAGACCCAGTACTTC	CASSIRGQETQYF
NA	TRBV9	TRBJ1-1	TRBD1	TGTGCCAGCAGCGGCGGACAGGGGTTGAACACTGAAGCTTTCTTT	CASSGGQGLNTEAFF
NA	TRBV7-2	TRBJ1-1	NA	TGTGCCAGCAGCCTAAACACTGAAGCTTTCTTT	CASSLNTEAFF
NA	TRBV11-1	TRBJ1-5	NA	TGTGCCAGCAGCCGGGACACCTATCAGCCCCAGCATTTT	CASSRDTYQPQHF
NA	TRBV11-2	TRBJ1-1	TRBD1	TGTGCCAGCAGCATCGGGACAGACACTGAAGCTTTCTTT	CASSIGTDTEAFF
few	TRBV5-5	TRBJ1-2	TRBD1	TGTGCCAGCGCCACCGGGACAGGGGGCAAGTTTTCCAACTATGGCTACACCTTC	CASATGTGGKFSNYGYTF
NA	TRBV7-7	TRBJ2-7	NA	TGTGCCAGCAGCCCTGACACGTCAACCTACGAGCAGTACTTC	CASSPDTSTYEQYF
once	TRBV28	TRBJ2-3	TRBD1	TGTGCCAGCAGTCCCCTGCGCGGACAGGGAACAGATACGCAGTATTTT	CASSPLRGQGTDTQYF
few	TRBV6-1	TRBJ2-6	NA	TGTGCCAGCAGGACAGCCTCTGGGGCCAACGTCCTGACTTTC	CASRTASGANVLTF
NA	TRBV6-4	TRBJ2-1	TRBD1	TGTGCCAGCAGTGAACGGGGACAGGAGTACAATGAGCAGTTCTTC	CASSERGQEYNEQFF
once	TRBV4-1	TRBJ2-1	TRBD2	TGCGCCAGCAGCCAAGAGGCGCTAGCGGGGCCCTACAATGAGCAGTTCTTC	CASSQEALAGPYNEQFF